Listed below are T cell receptor beta chains from one sample, sequenced in a study of shared clonotypes between healthy human individuals. Libraries were prepared by immunoSEQ multiplex PCR; TCRdb keeps only in-frame clonotypes and omits some of them. The sample includes 2 million to 2.5 million clones, approximately 94% of them seen just once. Sequencing was done on a sample of naive CD4+ T cells sorted from blood. The origin of the receptors is a man younger than 30 in good health. The CDR3 runs from the conserved cysteine through the conserved F or W. The D gene is left open where the match is weak. Some rows mark clone size as missing; the rest say once, few, many or name a class of expanded clone.

D	J	V	size	DNA	CDR3
.	TRBJ1-3	TRBV30	once	TGTGCCTGGAGTGGAGGGGGAGGCACCATATATTTT	CAWSGGGGTIYF
.	TRBJ1-6	TRBV30	.	TGTGCCTGGAAGGGGCGGAATTCACCCCTCCACTTT	CAWKGRNSPLHF
.	TRBJ2-3	TRBV6-1	once	TGTGCCAGCAGTGCTCAAGTGAAAGATACGCAGTATTTT	CASSAQVKDTQYF
.	TRBJ1-6	TRBV2	.	TGTGCCAGCAAATCGGGACAATATAATTCACCCCTCCACTTT	CASKSGQYNSPLHF
TRBD1	TRBJ1-2	TRBV28	.	TGTGCCAGCCGACAGGGGTATGGCTACACCTTC	CASRQGYGYTF
.	TRBJ1-5	TRBV7-2	.	TGTGCCAGCAGCCGACAGGCAGATCAGCCCCAGCATTTT	CASSRQADQPQHF
TRBD2	TRBJ2-3	TRBV6-5	.	TGTGCCAGCAGACCTAGCGGGGGCACAGATACGCAGTATTTT	CASRPSGGTDTQYF
TRBD2	TRBJ2-3	TRBV11-2	.	TGTGCCAGCAGCTTAGATTGGATCCTAGCGGGAGATACAGATACGCAGTATTTT	CASSLDWILAGDTDTQYF
TRBD2	TRBJ2-5	TRBV28	few	TGTGCCAGCAGTCGGACTAGCGGGAAGGGTTGGACCCAGTACTTC	CASSRTSGKGWTQYF
TRBD1	TRBJ2-7	TRBV5-1	.	TGCGCCAGCAGCTTGGGAGGGACAGCGTCCTACGAGCAGTACTTC	CASSLGGTASYEQYF
.	TRBJ2-1	TRBV7-2	.	TGTGCCAGCAGCTTAGCGCTAGCTCGGACCCACAATGAGCAGTTCTTC	CASSLALARTHNEQFF
.	TRBJ2-3	TRBV7-9	.	TGTGCCAGCAGCTTACAGTCTAGCACAGATACGCAGTATTTT	CASSLQSSTDTQYF
.	TRBJ2-7	TRBV5-5	once	TGTGCCAGCAGCTTGGTAACAGCCAAGTCCTACGAGCAGTACTTC	CASSLVTAKSYEQYF
.	TRBJ1-3	TRBV30	.	TGTGCCTGGACCTTCGACAGCTCTGGAAACACCATATATTTT	CAWTFDSSGNTIYF
.	TRBJ2-3	TRBV5-6	.	TGTGCCAGCAGCTCCCGCCAGGGCAGGGGAAGTATAGATACGCAGTATTTT	CASSSRQGRGSIDTQYF
.	TRBJ1-2	TRBV30	.	TGTGCCTGGGCCCCCACAGGGACGGTGGCGGGTGGCTACACCTTC	CAWAPTGTVAGGYTF
.	TRBJ2-3	TRBV6-5	.	TGTGCCAGCAGTTCAGGGATTAATACGCAGTATTTT	CASSSGINTQYF
TRBD1	TRBJ1-3	TRBV4-1	.	TGCGCCAGCAGCCTGATTAGGTCGGCAGGGGGCCCCCCGGATGGAAACACCATATATTTT	CASSLIRSAGGPPDGNTIYF
TRBD1	TRBJ1-2	TRBV28	.	TGTGCCAGCAGTTCCACGGGACAGGGGTCCTATGGCTACACCTTC	CASSSTGQGSYGYTF
.	TRBJ2-5	TRBV25-1	.	TGTGCCAGCAGTGACCACACGAAAGGGGGAGAGACCCAGTACTTC	CASSDHTKGGETQYF
.	TRBJ1-6	TRBV27	.	TGTGCCAGCAGGTTCGGGACCTATAATTCACCCCTCCACTTT	CASRFGTYNSPLHF
TRBD1	TRBJ1-2	TRBV7-2	.	TGTGCCAGCAGCCCGGGACAGAACTATGGCTACACCTTC	CASSPGQNYGYTF
.	TRBJ1-4	TRBV4-2	.	TGTGCCAGCAGCCAAGAAAGCGGACGGAATAATGAAAAACTGTTTTTT	CASSQESGRNNEKLFF
TRBD1	TRBJ2-2	TRBV7-2	.	TGTGCCAGCAGCCTAGGACAGGGTAGTACCGGGGAGCTGTTTTTT	CASSLGQGSTGELFF
TRBD1	TRBJ1-1	TRBV5-1	.	TGCGCCAGCAGCCGGGACAGGGGGTCGTATACTGAAGCTTTCTTT	CASSRDRGSYTEAFF
TRBD1	TRBJ1-6	TRBV6-6	.	TGTGCCAGCAGTCCGGGACAGGGGGTTAATTCACCCCTCCACTTT	CASSPGQGVNSPLHF
.	TRBJ2-1	TRBV10-3	.	TGTGCCATCCGAGGGGTCGGGTCCTACAATGAGCAGTTCTTC	CAIRGVGSYNEQFF
TRBD1	TRBJ1-1	TRBV2	.	TGTGCCAGCAGGGGGGGAATGGACAGGGAGTCTTTCTTT	CASRGGMDRESFF
.	TRBJ2-1	TRBV7-9	.	TGTGCCAGCATCGCTCCTGGGGGCTACAATGAGCAGTTCTTC	CASIAPGGYNEQFF
TRBD2	TRBJ2-7	TRBV6-4	.	TGTGCCAGCAGTGAAGGACTAGCGGGAACCTACGAGCAGTACTTC	CASSEGLAGTYEQYF
.	TRBJ2-3	TRBV6-5	once	TGTGCCAGCATCCCGGCAGGAGCAGATACGCAGTATTTT	CASIPAGADTQYF
.	TRBJ1-1	TRBV5-1	.	TGCGCCAGCAGCTGGGATCTTACCCAGAGGACGGAAGCTTTCTTT	CASSWDLTQRTEAFF
.	TRBJ1-5	TRBV28	.	TGTGCCAGCAGAAAGTGGTCCCAGCATTTT	CASRKWSQHF
.	TRBJ2-1	TRBV5-4	once	TGTGCCAGCAGCTTGGTTCGGGGGGCTAATGAGCAGTTCTTC	CASSLVRGANEQFF
.	TRBJ2-5	TRBV11-1	.	TGTGCCAGCAGCTTACACGAGGGCCTTCCACAAGAGACCCAGTACTTC	CASSLHEGLPQETQYF